This TCR beta chain was documented in a study of shared clonotypes between healthy human individuals. Generated by immunoSEQ multiplex PCR, the TCRdb table keeps only in-frame clones and is missing some. The sample yields 2 million or so clones, 85% to 95% seen once. V lost 2 bases to trimming and J lost 0 bases, with 11 bases between them. This CDR3 is built from 14 residues. Looked up from germline, CDR1 is GTSNPN and CDR2 is SVGIG (reference sequence). Sequencing used naive CD4+ T cells sorted from blood. Subset meaning: CD45RA+ positively selected. The V and J genes are TRBV30 and TRBJ2-7; possible D gene TRBD2, 6 bases. This receptor was identified in a man between 18 and 35 years old in good health. In DNA, the CDR3 is TGTGCCTGGAGTTATGGGGGGTCCTCCTACGAGCAGTACTTC. It encodes CAWSYGGSSYEQYF.